The sequence of this T cell receptor beta chain was determined in a study of cytomegalovirus exposure and HLA in healthy donors. Study-wide results and caveats: Follow-up analysis later connected one missense variant in DCLRE1C with trimming of TCR beta V- and J-genes.

J gave up 6 bases and V 5 bases, and 8 bases lay outside the gene matches. This CDR3 region has 14 residues. In germline, CDR1 is SEHNR, CDR2 FQNEAQ (reference sequence). PCR employed 60 Vbeta and 13 Jbeta primers. Only in-frame clones appear in the TCRdb table, and some are missing; sequencing was by immunoSEQ multiplex PCR. Of approximately 100,000 clones listed, approximately 72% are singletons. In regard to this clone: What it binds is not known.

V and J are TRBV7-9 and TRBJ2-7, with TRBD1 matching over 9 bases. The sequencing sample was made of PBMCs. The origin of this receptor is a man between 18 and 35 years old in good health and CMV-seropositive. The CDR3 loop is CASSGRDRAFEQYF. The CDR3 nucleotides are TGTGCCAGCAGCGGCCGGGACAGGGCCTTCGAGCAGTACTTC.